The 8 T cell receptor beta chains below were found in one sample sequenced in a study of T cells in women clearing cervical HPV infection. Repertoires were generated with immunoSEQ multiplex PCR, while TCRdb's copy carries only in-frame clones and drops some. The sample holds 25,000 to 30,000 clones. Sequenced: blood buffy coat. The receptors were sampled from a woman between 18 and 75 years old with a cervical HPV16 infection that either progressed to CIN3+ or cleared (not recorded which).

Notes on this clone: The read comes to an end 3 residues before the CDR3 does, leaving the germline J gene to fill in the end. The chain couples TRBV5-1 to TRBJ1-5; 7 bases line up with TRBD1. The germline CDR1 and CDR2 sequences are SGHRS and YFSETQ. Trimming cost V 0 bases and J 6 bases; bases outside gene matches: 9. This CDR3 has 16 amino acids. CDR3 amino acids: CASSLGDSLVGQPQHF. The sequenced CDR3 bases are TGCGCCAGCAGCTTGGGGGACAGCCTTGTTGGTCAGCCC.

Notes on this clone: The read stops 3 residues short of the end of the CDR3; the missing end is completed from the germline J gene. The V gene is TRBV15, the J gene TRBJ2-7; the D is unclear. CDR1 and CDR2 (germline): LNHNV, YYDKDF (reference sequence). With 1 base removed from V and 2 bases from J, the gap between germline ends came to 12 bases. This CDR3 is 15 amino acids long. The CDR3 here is CATSRVKGPAYEQYF. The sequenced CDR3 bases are TGTGCCACCAGCAGAGTCAAGGGCCCCGCCTACGAG.

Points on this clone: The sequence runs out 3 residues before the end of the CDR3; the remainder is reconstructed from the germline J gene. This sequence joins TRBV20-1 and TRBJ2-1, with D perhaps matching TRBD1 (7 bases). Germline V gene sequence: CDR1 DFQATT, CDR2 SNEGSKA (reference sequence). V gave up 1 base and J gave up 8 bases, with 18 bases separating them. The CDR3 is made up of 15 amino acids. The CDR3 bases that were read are TGCAGTGCTAGAGGGGGCAGGGGGAGGCTACATGAG. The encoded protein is CSARGGRGRLHE. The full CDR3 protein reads CSARGGRGRLHEQFF.

The DNA read from the CDR3 is TGTGCCAGCAGCTGGGGACTAGCGGGAGCACGGAAGACT. Translated: CASSWGLAGARKT. The entire CDR3 protein is CASSWGLAGARKTQYF. The gene calls are TRBV5-4 and TRBJ2-4; 14 bases agree with TRBD2. The CDR3 goes on 3 residues after the read ends, and that part is filled in from the germline J gene. CDR1 SGHNT and CDR2 YYREEE come from the germline V gene (reference sequence). The CDR3 is 16 residues long.

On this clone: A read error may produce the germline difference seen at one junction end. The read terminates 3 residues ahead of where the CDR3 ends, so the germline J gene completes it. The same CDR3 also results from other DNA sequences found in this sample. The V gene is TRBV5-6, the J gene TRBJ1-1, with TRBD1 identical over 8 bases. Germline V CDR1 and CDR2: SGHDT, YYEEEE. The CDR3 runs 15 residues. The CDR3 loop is CASSHGQGLNTEAFF. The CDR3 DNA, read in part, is TGTGCCAGCAGCCACGGACAGGGATTGAATACTGAA.

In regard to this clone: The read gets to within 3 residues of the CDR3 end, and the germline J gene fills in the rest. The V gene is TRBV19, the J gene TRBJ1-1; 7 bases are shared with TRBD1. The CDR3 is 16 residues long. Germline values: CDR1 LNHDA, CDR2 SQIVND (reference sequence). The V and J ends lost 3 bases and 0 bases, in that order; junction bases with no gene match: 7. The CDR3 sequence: CASSMRTGFMNTEAFF. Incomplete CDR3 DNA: TGTGCCAGTAGTATGAGGACAGGATTCATGAACACTGAA.

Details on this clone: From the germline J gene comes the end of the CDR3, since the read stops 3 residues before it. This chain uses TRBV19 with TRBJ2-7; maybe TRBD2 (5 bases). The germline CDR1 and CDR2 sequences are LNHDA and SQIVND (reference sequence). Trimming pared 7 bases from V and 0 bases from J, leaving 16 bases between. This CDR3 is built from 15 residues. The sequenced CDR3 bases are TGTGCCAGTACCCGAAAAATGGACTCCTCCTACGAG. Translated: CASTRKMDSSYE. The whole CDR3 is CASTRKMDSSYEQYF.

The CDR3 here is CASTPRSGFGDTQYF. CDR3 bases read: TGTGCCAGTACCCCTCGGTCCGGGTTCGGGGATACG. The chain joins TRBV19 to TRBJ2-3, with no clear D. Read coverage stops 3 residues before the CDR3 terminus; the germline J gene supplies the remainder. Germline V gives CDR1 LNHDA, CDR2 SQIVND (reference sequence). Trimming removed 7 bases at V and 6 bases at J, with 20 bases between. The CDR3 sequence is 15 residues long.